This TCR beta chain originates from a study of CD8 T cells in ankylosing spondylitis. Findings and caveats of the study: Ankylosing spondylitis blood seemed to carry a telltale TCR beta motif made of several highly homologous variants. In peripheral blood, disease-linked CD8+ clones occurred at relatively low frequencies. In ankylosing spondylitis patients, matched synovial fluid reportedly showed significant enrichment of disease-linked clones.

Germline CDR1 and CDR2: MGHRA and YSYEKL. The CDR3 sequence is 14 residues long. V was pared by 0 bases and J by 4 bases, with 7 bases between. This clonotype was detected many times. Its target is not known. As the method for making TCR beta libraries, quantitative 5'-RACE with molecular barcodes was used. TCRdb re-derived calls from the 5' RACE reads in MiXCR, one entry per CDR3 protein. The sample gives about 340,000 distinct CDR3 sequences, 14% to 15% of which show up once; 0.9% to 1.2% is in the top ten. The source material was blood, either unsorted or a sorted T cell fraction (not recorded which). The V gene is TRBV4-1, the J gene TRBJ1-3, with TRBD1 as a possible D gene (6 bases). The receptor was isolated from a male donor with ankylosing spondylitis or in good health (not recorded which). The CDR3 sequence: CASSQETGGNTIYF. As DNA, the CDR3 is TGCGCCAGCAGCCAAGAGACAGGAGGAAACACCATATATTTT.